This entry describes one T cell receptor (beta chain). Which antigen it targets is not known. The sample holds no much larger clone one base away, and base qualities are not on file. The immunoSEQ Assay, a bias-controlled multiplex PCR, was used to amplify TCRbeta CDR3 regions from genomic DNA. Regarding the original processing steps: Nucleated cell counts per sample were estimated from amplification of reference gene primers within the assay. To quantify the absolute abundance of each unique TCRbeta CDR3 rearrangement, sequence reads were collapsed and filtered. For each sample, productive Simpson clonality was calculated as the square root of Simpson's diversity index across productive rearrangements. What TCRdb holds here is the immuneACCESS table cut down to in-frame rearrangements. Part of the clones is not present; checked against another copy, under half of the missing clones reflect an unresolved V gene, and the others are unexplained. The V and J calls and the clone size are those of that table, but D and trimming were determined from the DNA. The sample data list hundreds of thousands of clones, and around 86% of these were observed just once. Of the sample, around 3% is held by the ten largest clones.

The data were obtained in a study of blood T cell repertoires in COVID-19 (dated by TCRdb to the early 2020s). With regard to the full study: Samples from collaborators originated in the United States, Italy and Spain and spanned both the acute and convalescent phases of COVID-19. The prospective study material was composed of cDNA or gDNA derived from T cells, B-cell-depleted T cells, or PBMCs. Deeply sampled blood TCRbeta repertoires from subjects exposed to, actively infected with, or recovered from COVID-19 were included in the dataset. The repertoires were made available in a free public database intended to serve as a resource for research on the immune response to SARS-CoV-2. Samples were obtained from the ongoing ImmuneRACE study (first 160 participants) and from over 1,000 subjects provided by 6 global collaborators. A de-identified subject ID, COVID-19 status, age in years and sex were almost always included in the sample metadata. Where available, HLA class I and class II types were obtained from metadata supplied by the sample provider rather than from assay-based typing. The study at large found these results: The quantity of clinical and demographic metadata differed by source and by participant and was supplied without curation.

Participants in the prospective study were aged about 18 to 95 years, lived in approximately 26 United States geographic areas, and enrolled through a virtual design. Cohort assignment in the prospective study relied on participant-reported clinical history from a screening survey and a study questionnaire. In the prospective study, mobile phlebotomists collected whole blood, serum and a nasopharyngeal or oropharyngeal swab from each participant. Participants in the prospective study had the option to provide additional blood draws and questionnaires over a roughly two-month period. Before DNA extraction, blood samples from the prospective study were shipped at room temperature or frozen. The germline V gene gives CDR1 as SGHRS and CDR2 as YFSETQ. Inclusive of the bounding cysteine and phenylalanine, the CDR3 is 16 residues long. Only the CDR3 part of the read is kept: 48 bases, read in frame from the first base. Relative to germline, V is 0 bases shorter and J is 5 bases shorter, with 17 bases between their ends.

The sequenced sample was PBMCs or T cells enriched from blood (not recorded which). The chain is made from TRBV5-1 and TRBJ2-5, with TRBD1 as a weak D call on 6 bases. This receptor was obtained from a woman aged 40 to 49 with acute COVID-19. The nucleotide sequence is TGCGCCAGCAGCTTGGGTCCCGGGACATTTTTGGAGACCCAGTACTTC. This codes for CASSLGPGTFLETQYF.